Following are 3 T cell receptor beta chains from one sample sequenced in a study of blood T cell repertoires in COVID-19. Produced via immunoSEQ multiplex PCR; TCRdb's table is partial and in-frame only. The sample carries some 70,000 clones, around 86% recorded once. Sequencing was done on a sample of peripheral blood. These receptors all come from an elderly man with acute or convalescent COVID-19.

The CDR3 reads CASRSPGNTIYF. In DNA, the CDR3 is TGTGCCAGCCGAAGCCCTGGAAACACCATATATTTT. J is TRBJ1-3 and V is TRBV18; no clear D gene. The CDR3 sequence is 12 residues long. V was pared by 8 bases and J by 2 bases, with 7 bases between. Germline V gene lookup returns CDR1 KGHSH and CDR2 LQKENI.

The chain combines TRBV7-2 with TRBJ2-4; a possible D gene is TRBD1 (6 bases). Trimming took 3 bases from V and 6 from J, leaving 12 bases between them. Germline values: CDR1 SGHTA, CDR2 FQGNSA. The CDR3 is 14 amino acids. The DNA for the CDR3 is TGTGCCAGCAGCTTCGCCCCCAGGGGAAACATTCAGTACTTC. Encoded protein: CASSFAPRGNIQYF.

The chain joins TRBV5-4 to TRBJ2-3; D might be TRBD2 (6 bases). There are 14 residues in the CDR3. CDR1 and CDR2 from the germline V gene are SGHNT and YYREEE (reference sequence). V shed 10 bases and J shed 2 bases, with 17 bases lying between them. This CDR3 reads CAVGGDGHTDTQYF. CDR3 bases: TGTGCCGTTGGAGGGGACGGACACACAGATACGCAGTATTTT.